Below, one T cell receptor (beta chain) is given with its context. Its antigen is not identified. Measured with immunoSEQ multiplex PCR; TCRdb has only the in-frame clones, and not every one. Of 70,000 to 85,000 clones in the sample, over 85% were seen once. This record comes from a study of OX40 agonist ivuxolimab in advanced cancers. Study-wide findings and caveats: More expanded clones were found, on average, in CD8+ than in CD4+ T cells. Certain nonresponders additionally had low normalized T-cell clonal expansion. At doses 0.1 to 3.0 mg/kg, CD4+ and CD8+ clones expanded.

This CDR3 is built from 13 residues. The germline CDR1 and CDR2 sequences are SGHNT and YENEEA. V lost 5 bases and J lost 2, with 9 bases in between. This TCR came from an adult with an advanced solid tumor such as melanoma, head and neck, liver or kidney cancer. The rearrangement joins TRBV11-3 to TRBJ2-5, with D possibly TRBD1 on 7 matching bases. The sample was CD4+ or CD8+ T cells sorted from blood, taken in a trial of the OX40 agonist ivuxolimab. In nucleotides, the CDR3 is TGTGCCAGCAGCGCGGGACAGCAAGAGACCCAGTACTTC. This codes for CASSAGQQETQYF.